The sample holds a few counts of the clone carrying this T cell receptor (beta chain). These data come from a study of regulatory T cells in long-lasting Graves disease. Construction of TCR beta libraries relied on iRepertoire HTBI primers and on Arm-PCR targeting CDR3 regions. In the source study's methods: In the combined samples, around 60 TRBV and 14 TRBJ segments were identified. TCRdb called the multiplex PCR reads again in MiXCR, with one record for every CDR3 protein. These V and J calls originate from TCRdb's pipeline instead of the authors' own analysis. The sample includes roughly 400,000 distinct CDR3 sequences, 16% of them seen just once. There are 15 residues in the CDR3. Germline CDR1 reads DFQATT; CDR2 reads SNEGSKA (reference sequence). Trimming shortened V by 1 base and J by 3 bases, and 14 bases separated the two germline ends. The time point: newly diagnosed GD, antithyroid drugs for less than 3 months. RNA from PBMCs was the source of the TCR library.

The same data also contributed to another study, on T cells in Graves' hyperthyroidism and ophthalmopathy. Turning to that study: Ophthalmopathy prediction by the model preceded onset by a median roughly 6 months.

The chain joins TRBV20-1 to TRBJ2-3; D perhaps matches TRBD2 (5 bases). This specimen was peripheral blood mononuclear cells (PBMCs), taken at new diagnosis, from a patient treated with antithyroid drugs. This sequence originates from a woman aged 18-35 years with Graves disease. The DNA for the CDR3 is TGCAGTGCTAGAGCCCCCGGGATACTTACAGATACGCAGTATTTT. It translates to CSARAPGILTDTQYF.